Following are 7 T cell receptor beta chains from one sample sequenced in a study of blood T cell repertoires in COVID-19. Clones were sequenced by immunoSEQ multiplex PCR, and TCRdb holds only the in-frame ones, with some missing. The data contain about 120,000 clones, roughly 85% of them singletons. The material sequenced was peripheral blood. The receptor set was obtained from an elderly woman with active or convalescent COVID-19.

This clone came up many times. The V and J genes are TRBV9 and TRBJ2-1, with TRBD2 matching 10 bases. Germline V gives CDR1 SGDLS, CDR2 YYNGEE. V shed 3 bases and J 4 bases; nucleotides not matched to a gene: 10. CDR3 length: 17 amino acids. The DNA for the CDR3 is TGTGCCAGCAGCGAGGGGGGTGGACTAGCGGTTTACAATGAGCAGTTCTTC. Its translation: CASSEGGGLAVYNEQFF.

This chain uses TRBV28 with TRBJ2-5, with a tentative D call TRBD1 (5 bases). This CDR3 comprises 13 residues. From germline, CDR1 is MDHEN and CDR2 SYDVKM. The V and J ends lost 3 bases and 5 bases respectively, with 10 bases between them. The CDR3 bases are TGTGCCAGCAGTTTGCCAGGGCGGGAGACCCAGTACTTC. Its translation: CASSLPGRETQYF. Drawing the rest from reference TRBV28 and TRBJ2-5, the complete variable domain is DVKVTQSSRYLVKRTGEKVFLECVQDMDHENMFWYRQDPGLGLRLIYFSYDVKMKEKGDIPEGYSVSREKKERFSLILESASTNQTSMYLCASSLPGRETQYFGPGTRLLVL.

The rearrangement joins TRBV7-2 to TRBJ2-3, with D possibly matching TRBD2 (6 bases). Per germline, CDR1 SGHTA and CDR2 FQGNSA. This CDR3 is built from 15 residues. V gave up 2 bases and J gave up 4 bases, with 13 bases separating them. CDR3 in amino acids: CASSLSTSPPDTQYF. The CDR3 DNA follows: TGTGCCAGCAGCTTATCCACTAGCCCCCCAGATACGCAGTATTTT.

This sequence joins TRBV19 and TRBJ2-2; D unclear. The germline CDR1 and CDR2 sequences are LNHDA and SQIVND (reference sequence). The V gene lost 2 bases and the J gene lost 0 bases, with 7 bases spanning the gap. The CDR3 consists of 15 residues. This CDR3 reads CASSIKRANTGELFF. In DNA, the CDR3 is TGTGCCAGTAGTATAAAACGGGCGAACACCGGGGAGCTGTTTTTT.

This clone was seen only a few times. The chain is built from TRBV3-1 (or the pseudogene TRBV3-2) and TRBJ2-2; TRBD2 agrees at 8 bases. V shed 4 bases and J 0 bases; nucleotides not matched to a gene: 16. Looked up from germline, CDR1 is LGHDT and CDR2 is YNNKEL (reference sequence). The CDR3 consists of 20 residues. As DNA, the CDR3 is TGTGCCAGCAGCCCAAGTCAGCGCGCCCCGGGAGGGACGAACACCGGGGAGCTGTTTTTT. Amino acids: CASSPSQRAPGGTNTGELFF.

This chain joins TRBV7-2 and TRBJ1-1, with D unclear. V lost 5 bases and J lost 7, with 14 bases in between. Germline CDR1 SGHTA, CDR2 FQGNSA. This CDR3 comprises 13 residues. This CDR3 reads CASSAITHNEAFF. The CDR3 DNA reads TGTGCCAGCAGCGCCATTACACACAATGAAGCTTTCTTT.

This chain links TRBV6-6 with TRBJ1-1; D remains unclear. The CDR3 consists of 13 residues. The germline gives CDR1 MNHNY, CDR2 SVGAGI (reference sequence). V was clipped by 5 bases and J by 1 base, with 8 bases between them. The CDR3 sequence is CASSDAGNTEAFF. CDR3 DNA sequence: TGTGCCAGCAGTGACGCAGGGAACACTGAAGCTTTCTTT.